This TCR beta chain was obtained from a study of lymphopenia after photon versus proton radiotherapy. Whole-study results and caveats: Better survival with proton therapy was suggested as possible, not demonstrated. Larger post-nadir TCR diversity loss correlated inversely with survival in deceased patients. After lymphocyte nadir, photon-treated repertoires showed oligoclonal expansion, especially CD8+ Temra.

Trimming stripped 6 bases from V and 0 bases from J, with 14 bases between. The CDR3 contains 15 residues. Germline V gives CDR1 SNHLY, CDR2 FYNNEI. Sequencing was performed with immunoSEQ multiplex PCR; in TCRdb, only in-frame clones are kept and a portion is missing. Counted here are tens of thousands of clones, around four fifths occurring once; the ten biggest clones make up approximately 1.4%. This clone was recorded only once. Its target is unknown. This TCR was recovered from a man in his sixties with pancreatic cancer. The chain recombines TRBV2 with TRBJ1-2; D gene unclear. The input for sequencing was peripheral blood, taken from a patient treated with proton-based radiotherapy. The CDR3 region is CASREKDPTNYGYTF. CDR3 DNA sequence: TGTGCCAGCAGGGAAAAGGACCCCACTAACTATGGCTACACCTTC.